This paragraph covers one T cell receptor (beta chain) sequence. The data were taken from a study of blood T cell repertoires in COVID-19. Study at large: Donors in the United States, Italy and Spain gave samples during acute or convalescent COVID-19. Sources were T cells, B-cell-depleted T cells, or PBMCs; the material itself was cDNA or gDNA.

J was trimmed by 7 bases and V by 5 bases; bases with no gene match: 6. Germline V CDR1 and CDR2: LNHDA, SQIVND (reference sequence). The CDR3 extends over 14 amino acids. As handled by the study authors: Reference gene primer amplification in the assay estimated nucleated cell counts. Assay used: immunoSEQ multiplex PCR; TCRdb lists only in-frame clones, some missing. V and J calls and clone size are as listed in that table; D and trimming were resolved from the DNA. The top ten clones hold 4% to 5% of a sample with 100,000 to 120,000 clones, around four fifths of them seen once. Sequencing was done on a sample of peripheral blood. The TCR sequence derives from a woman in her seventies with acute or convalescent COVID-19. This chain links TRBV19 with TRBJ2-1, with 9 nucleotides matching TRBD2. The CDR3 spells CASSPAGGPNEQFF. The CDR3, as DNA: TGTGCCAGTAGTCCGGCGGGGGGGCCAAATGAGCAGTTCTTC.